Sequencing of this TCR beta chain was carried out in a study of identifying expanded T cells in peripheral blood. Study-wide points: Across healthy donors, higher total template counts meant significantly greater two-week count variance.

CDR3 size: 13 residues. Trimming took off 2 bases at V and 6 bases at J, with 10 bases between the two ends. Germline CDR1 is MNHNY and CDR2 is SVGAGI (reference sequence). In the case of this clone: Its antigen remains unknown.

Clones were sequenced by immunoSEQ multiplex PCR, and TCRdb holds only the in-frame ones, with some missing. The profile shows 100,000 to 110,000 clones, 80% to 90% of them singletons. The V and J genes are TRBV6-6 and TRBJ2-5; possibly TRBD1 or TRBD2 for D (5 bases each). The clonotype comes from a person aged 18 to 70 in good health. The sequenced sample consisted of blood. The CDR3 loop is CASSYGGEQTQYF. The DNA for the CDR3 is TGTGCCAGCAGTTACGGGGGTGAGCAGACCCAGTACTTC.